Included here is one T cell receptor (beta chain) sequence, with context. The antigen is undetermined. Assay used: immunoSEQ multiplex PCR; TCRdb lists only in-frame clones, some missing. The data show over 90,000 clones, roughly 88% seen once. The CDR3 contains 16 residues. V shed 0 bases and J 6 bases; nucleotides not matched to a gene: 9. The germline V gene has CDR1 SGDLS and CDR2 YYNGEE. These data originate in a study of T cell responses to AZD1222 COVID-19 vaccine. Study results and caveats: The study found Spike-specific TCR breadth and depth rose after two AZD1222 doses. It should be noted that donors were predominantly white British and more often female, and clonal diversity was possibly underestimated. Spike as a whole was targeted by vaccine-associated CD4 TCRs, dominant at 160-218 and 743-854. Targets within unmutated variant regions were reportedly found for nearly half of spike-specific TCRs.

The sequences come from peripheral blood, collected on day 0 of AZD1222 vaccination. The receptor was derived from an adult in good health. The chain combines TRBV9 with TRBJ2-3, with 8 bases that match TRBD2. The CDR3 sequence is CASSVATAGGQDTQYF. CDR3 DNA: TGTGCCAGCAGCGTAGCTACGGCGGGAGGCCAGGATACGCAGTATTTT.